The 5 T cell receptor beta chains below were found in one sample sequenced in a study of cytomegalovirus exposure and HLA in healthy donors. Primers for the PCR totalled 60 Vbeta and 13 Jbeta. TCRdb's copy holds only in-frame clones and misses some; the assay was immunoSEQ multiplex PCR. The table shows roughly 130,000 clones, with roughly 78% occurring only once. The sample consisted of PBMCs. The receptors were gathered from a man aged 25-45 years in good health and CMV-seronegative.

The V and J genes are TRBV7-9 and TRBJ2-7, with 9 bases matching TRBD1. The length of the CDR3 is 16 residues. Germline CDR1 and CDR2: SEHNR and FQNEAQ (reference sequence). The J segment lost 5 bases and the V segment lost 4 bases, leaving 12 bases of the junction unmatched. CDR3 loop: CASSSRLGQGVHEQYF. CDR3 nucleotide sequence: TGTGCCAGCAGCTCAAGATTGGGACAGGGTGTCCACGAGCAGTACTTC.

Worth noting for this clone: The identical CDR3 is also encoded by other nucleotide sequences in the sample. The gene calls are TRBV25-1 and TRBJ1-1; no clear D gene. The CDR3 is made up of 13 amino acids. V was trimmed by 3 bases and J by 4 bases, leaving 9 bases between them. Germline V lookup: CDR1 MGHDK, CDR2 SYGVNS. CDR3 residues: CASSELRSTEAFF. CDR3 DNA: TGTGCCAGCAGTGAGCTCCGGAGCACTGAAGCTTTCTTT.

This chain uses TRBV7-2 with TRBJ1-1, with 7 bases that match TRBD1. From germline, CDR1 is SGHTA and CDR2 FQGNSA. The CDR3 has 13 residues. V lost 4 bases to trimming and J lost 4 bases; unmatched junction nucleotides: 3. CDR3: CASSSPGGTEAFF. CDR3 in DNA: TGTGCCAGCAGCTCTCCAGGGGGCACTGAAGCTTTCTTT.

The chain carries TRBV28 and TRBJ2-3; 7 bases match TRBD2. V lost 5 bases to trimming and J lost 6 bases; unmatched junction nucleotides: 11. The CDR3 totals 15 residues. CDR1 is MDHEN, CDR2 SYDVKM, per germline. DNA for the CDR3: TGTGCCAGCAGTGTGGCTAGCGGCCCGGGGGATACGCAGTATTTT. It yields the protein CASSVASGPGDTQYF.

This clone occurred once. This chain uses TRBV28 with TRBJ2-7; TRBD2 matches at 8 bases. Germline CDR1 reads MDHEN; CDR2 reads SYDVKM. V lost 5 bases, J lost 6 bases, and 9 bases stayed unmatched. The CDR3 loop spans 14 amino acids. CDR3 bases: TGTGCCAGCAGTCCCGGGGGGACTAGAGGCGAGCAGTACTTC. Residues: CASSPGGTRGEQYF.